The 2 T cell receptor beta chains in this list originate from one sample, sequenced in a study of Graves' ophthalmopathy and Graves' hyperthyroidism. TCR beta CDR3 amplification used RNA transcripts. HTBI primers were employed in first-round RT-PCR, then a second-round multiplex PCR followed. TCRdb reprocessed the multiplex PCR reads via MiXCR and lists one record per CDR3 protein. Here the sample spans 340,000 or so distinct CDR3 sequences, 15% to 20% being singletons. The sample taken for sequencing was peripheral blood. The receptors here all came from an adult man with Graves' ophthalmopathy.

This clonotype was observed at least ten times. CDR3 sequence: CASSTRDRGYSEAFF. The DNA for the CDR3 is TGTGCCAGCAGTACCCGGGACAGGGGGTACTCTGAAGCTTTCTTT. The chain joins TRBV27 to TRBJ1-1, with TRBD1 matching over 11 bases. Per germline, CDR1 MNHEY and CDR2 SMNVEV (reference sequence). The J segment lost 6 bases and the V segment lost 5 bases, leaving 8 bases of the junction unmatched. The CDR3 extends over 15 amino acids.

At least ten counts were recorded for this clonotype. V and J are TRBV12-3 or TRBV12-4 and TRBJ2-7, with D hard to call. The CDR3 runs to 14 residues. V gave up 6 bases and J gave up 4 bases, with 16 bases separating them. DNA for the CDR3: TGTGCCAGCAGCCGTTCGCAAGGCCTATACGAGCAGTACTTC. As protein: CASSRSQGLYEQYF.